Sequencing of this TCR beta chain was carried out in a study of T cell changes during pregnancy in multiple sclerosis. Data came from immunoSEQ multiplex PCR; TCRdb stores just in-frame clones and leaves some out. The sample contains more than 60,000 clones, over 75% of which appear only once. The CDR3 consists of 14 residues. J lost 5 bases, V lost 10 bases, and 10 bases had no gene match. Germline V gives CDR1 MNHEY, CDR2 SVGAGI. The sample consisted of peripheral blood, taken before pregnancy. The source is a female donor with multiple sclerosis, enrolled in a pregnancy study. The rearrangement joins TRBV6-5 to TRBJ2-5, with 10 nucleotides matching TRBD1. CDR3 protein: CAIGLEDRGETQYF. CDR3 DNA: TGTGCCATCGGTCTAGAGGACAGGGGGGAGACCCAGTACTTC.